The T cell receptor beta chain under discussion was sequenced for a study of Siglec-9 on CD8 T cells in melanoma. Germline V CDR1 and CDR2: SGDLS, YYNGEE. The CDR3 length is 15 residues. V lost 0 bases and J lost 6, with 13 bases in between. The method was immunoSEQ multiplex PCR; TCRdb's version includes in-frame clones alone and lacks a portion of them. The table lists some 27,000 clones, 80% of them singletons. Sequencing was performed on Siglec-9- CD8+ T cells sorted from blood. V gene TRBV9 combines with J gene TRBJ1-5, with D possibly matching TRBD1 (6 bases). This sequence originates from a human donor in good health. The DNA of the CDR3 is TGTGCCAGCAGCGTAGGGTGGGGGCGCGGTCAGCCCCAGCATTTT. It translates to CASSVGWGRGQPQHF.